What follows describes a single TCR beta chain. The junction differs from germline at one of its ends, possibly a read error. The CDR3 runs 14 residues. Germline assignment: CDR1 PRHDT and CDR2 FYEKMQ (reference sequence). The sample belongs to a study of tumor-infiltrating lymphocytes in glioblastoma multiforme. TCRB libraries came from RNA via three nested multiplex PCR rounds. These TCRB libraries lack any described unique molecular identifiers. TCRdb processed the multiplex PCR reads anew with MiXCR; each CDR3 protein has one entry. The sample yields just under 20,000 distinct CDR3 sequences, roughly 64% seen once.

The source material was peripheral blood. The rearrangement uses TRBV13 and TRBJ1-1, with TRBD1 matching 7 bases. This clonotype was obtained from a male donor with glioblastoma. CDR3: CANSPGRGRTEAFF. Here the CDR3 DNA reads TGTGCCAACAGCCCGGGGAGGGGGCGGACTGAAGCTTTCTTT.